The rows below give T cell receptor beta chains drawn from one sample of a study of blood T cell repertoires in COVID-19. Only in-frame clones appear in the TCRdb table, and some are missing; sequencing was by immunoSEQ multiplex PCR. The sample gives 220,000 or so clones, 85% to 90% of which show up once; more than 13% is in the top ten. The sample was PBMCs or T cells enriched from blood (not recorded which). These receptor sequences come from a man aged 30-40 years who had been exposed to COVID-19. Each CDR3 is given with its conserved first and last residue. The D gene is left open where the match is weak. A row's size may be missing; if present it is once, few, many or a size class.

J gene | clone size | D gene | CDR3 length | V gene | CDR3 DNA | CDR3 protein
TRBJ1-4 | - | - | 12 | TRBV2 | TGTGCCAGCAGTGAAGACGGGGGGGGACTGTTTTTT | CASSEDGGGLFF
TRBJ1-4 | - | - | 15 | TRBV28 | TGTGCCAGCAGTTCTCCGAACCGGGCTAATGAAAAACTGTTTTTT | CASSSPNRANEKLFF
TRBJ2-1 | few | TRBD2 | 15 | TRBV20-1 | TGCAGTGCTAGTATGGGACTAGGAGGGTACAATGAGCAGTTCTTC | CSASMGLGGYNEQFF
TRBJ2-2 | - | - | 15 | TRBV5-1 | TGCGCCAGCAGCGGCTTGGGGGGGAACACCGGGGAGCTGTTTTTT | CASSGLGGNTGELFF
TRBJ2-5 | - | TRBD2 | 15 | TRBV4-1 | TGCGCCAGCAGCCAAGGTCTGGGGGAGGGGGAGACCCAGTACTTC | CASSQGLGEGETQYF
TRBJ1-6 | - | TRBD1 | 17 | TRBV30 | TGTGCCTGGAGTGTACCCGCGGGACAGGCGCGTAATTCACCCCTCCACTTT | CAWSVPAGQARNSPLHF
TRBJ1-2 | - | - | 14 | TRBV11-2 | TGTGCCAGCAGCTTATTAAGGGGAGGGGATGGCTACACCTTC | CASSLLRGGDGYTF
TRBJ2-2 | - | - | 14 | TRBV19 | TGTGCCAGTAGTATGTCGTCGAACACCGGGGAGCTGTTTTTT | CASSMSSNTGELFF
TRBJ1-2 | - | - | 12 | TRBV29-1 | TGCAGCGTTGAACCCTGGCGAGAGGGAAGAACCTTC | CSVEPWREGRTF
TRBJ2-1 | once | - | 17 | TRBV3-1/TRBV3-2 | TGTGCCAGCAGCCAAGATCTGGGGGGGGGCAGAGGAGATGAGCAGTTCTTC | CASSQDLGGGRGDEQFF
TRBJ1-2 | - | TRBD1 | 15 | TRBV5-1 | TGCGCCAGCAGCCCTACAGGGGGTGCTCCCTATGGCTACACCTTC | CASSPTGGAPYGYTF
TRBJ1-2 | - | - | 13 | TRBV10-2 | TGCGCCAGCAGTTACAACAGGGTGGGGGGCTACACCTTC | CASSYNRVGGYTF
TRBJ1-1 | - | - | 15 | TRBV6-5 | TGTGCCAGCAGTAGCAACGGACAGACCAACACTGAAGCTTTCTTT | CASSSNGQTNTEAFF
TRBJ1-1 | - | - | 14 | TRBV7-2 | TGTGCCAGCAGCGGCAACGCAGGGAGGACTGAAGCTTTCTTT | CASSGNAGRTEAFF
TRBJ1-4 | - | - | 14 | TRBV18 | TGTGCCAGCTCACCAGACCCCCAGAGCGCAAAACTGTTTTTT | CASSPDPQSAKLFF
TRBJ2-7 | - | TRBD1 | 14 | TRBV6-5 | TGTGCCAGCCTTAAGGGACAGGGAAACTACGAGCAGTACTTC | CASLKGQGNYEQYF
TRBJ2-5 | - | - | 14 | TRBV2 | TGTGCCACCAACCGGGACTCGAGGGGAGAGACCCAGTACTTC | CATNRDSRGETQYF
TRBJ2-3 | - | TRBD2 | 15 | TRBV7-2 | TGTGCCAGCAGCTTACGGGGGGTGGGTACAGATACGCAGTATTTT | CASSLRGVGTDTQYF
TRBJ1-2 | - | - | 14 | TRBV11-2 | TGTGCCAGCAGCTTTGCAGGGGCTAACTATGGCTACACCTTC | CASSFAGANYGYTF
TRBJ2-2 | - | TRBD1 | 14 | TRBV19 | TGTGCCAGTAGCGCCGGGACAGTTGCCGGGGAGCTGTTTTTT | CASSAGTVAGELFF
TRBJ1-3 | - | - | 15 | TRBV9 | TGTGCCAGCAGCCCGGGGTGGGGGCTGGGAAACACCATATATTTT | CASSPGWGLGNTIYF
TRBJ1-1 | - | - | 13 | TRBV5-6 | TGTGCCAGCAGCTTGGATAGCGGCACTGAAGCTTTCTTT | CASSLDSGTEAFF
TRBJ1-5 | - | - | 16 | TRBV6-2/TRBV6-3 | TGTGCCAGCAGTTACCCACTAACGGGGGGAGGACAGCCCCAGCATTTT | CASSYPLTGGGQPQHF
TRBJ2-6 | - | - | 15 | TRBV5-1 | TGCGCCAGCAGCTTGGGAGTCTCTGGGGCCAACGTCCTGACTTTC | CASSLGVSGANVLTF
TRBJ1-2 | - | - | 13 | TRBV11-2 | TGTGCCAGCAGCTTAGGAGAAAACTATGGCTACACCTTC | CASSLGENYGYTF
TRBJ1-2 | - | - | 15 | TRBV6-1 | TGTGCCAGCAGTGAAGCTCCAGGGCGTTACTATGGCTACACCTTC | CASSEAPGRYYGYTF
TRBJ2-7 | - | - | 13 | TRBV4-1 | TGCGCCAGCAGCCAGAGAGCTTCCTACGAGCAGTACTTC | CASSQRASYEQYF
TRBJ1-5 | - | - | 15 | TRBV7-2 | TGTGCCAGCAGCTCCACAGGTTTCGGCAATCAGCCCCAGCATTTT | CASSSTGFGNQPQHF
TRBJ2-7 | - | TRBD1 | 13 | TRBV2 | TGTGCCAGCAGGGTAGGGACAGAATCCGAGCAGTACTTC | CASRVGTESEQYF
TRBJ1-6 | - | TRBD1 | 13 | TRBV12-3/TRBV12-4 | TGTGCCGAGTCACAGGGGGGGAATTCACCCCTCCACTTT | CAESQGGNSPLHF
TRBJ1-5 | - | - | 15 | TRBV5-5 | TGTGCCAGCAGCTTCCGGGGGGAGCGCAATCAGCCCCAGCATTTT | CASSFRGERNQPQHF
TRBJ2-3 | - | - | 15 | TRBV10-3 | TGTGCCATCAGTGAGCCCGGGGAAAGGACAGATACGCAGTATTTT | CAISEPGERTDTQYF
TRBJ2-5 | - | TRBD2 | 15 | TRBV7-6 | TGTGCCAGCAGCTTAGCGGGGGGGAACCTTGAGACCCAGTACTTC | CASSLAGGNLETQYF
TRBJ2-1 | - | - | 13 | TRBV6-5 | TGTGCCAGCAGAGTTACAGGCGGCAATGAGCAGTTCTTC | CASRVTGGNEQFF
TRBJ2-7 | - | TRBD1 | 15 | TRBV4-1 | TGCGCCAGCAGCCAAATGAGGACAGGGCCTTACGAGCAGTACTTC | CASSQMRTGPYEQYF
TRBJ2-3 | - | - | 15 | TRBV6-2/TRBV6-3 | TGTGCCAGCAGTTACTCCACAGGGCGCACAGATACGCAGTATTTT | CASSYSTGRTDTQYF
TRBJ1-5 | once | - | 18 | TRBV3-1/TRBV3-2 | TGTGCCAGCAGCTCGAGCCGCGGGGGCGCAAATGGCAATCAGCCCCAGCATTTT | CASSSSRGGANGNQPQHF
TRBJ1-6 | - | TRBD1 | 16 | TRBV6-1 | TGTGCCAGCAGTGAAGCGCACGGCAGGGGGCTTTCACCCCTCCACTTT | CASSEAHGRGLSPLHF
TRBJ1-2 | - | - | 13 | TRBV25-1 | TGTGCCAGCAGTGAATACACTTCGCATGGCTACACCTTC | CASSEYTSHGYTF
TRBJ2-1 | once | TRBD2 | 17 | TRBV5-1 | TGCGCCAGCAGCTTGGGTCATCTCGGGGGGTTAAACAATGAGCAGTTCTTC | CASSLGHLGGLNNEQFF
TRBJ1-2 | - | - | 12 | TRBV12-3/TRBV12-4 | TGTGCCAGCAGTCCTATTAGCTATGGCTACACCTTC | CASSPISYGYTF
TRBJ2-5 | - | TRBD2 | 15 | TRBV11-2 | TGTGCCAGCAGCTCCAGCGGGGGCAGAGGGGAGACCCAGTACTTC | CASSSSGGRGETQYF